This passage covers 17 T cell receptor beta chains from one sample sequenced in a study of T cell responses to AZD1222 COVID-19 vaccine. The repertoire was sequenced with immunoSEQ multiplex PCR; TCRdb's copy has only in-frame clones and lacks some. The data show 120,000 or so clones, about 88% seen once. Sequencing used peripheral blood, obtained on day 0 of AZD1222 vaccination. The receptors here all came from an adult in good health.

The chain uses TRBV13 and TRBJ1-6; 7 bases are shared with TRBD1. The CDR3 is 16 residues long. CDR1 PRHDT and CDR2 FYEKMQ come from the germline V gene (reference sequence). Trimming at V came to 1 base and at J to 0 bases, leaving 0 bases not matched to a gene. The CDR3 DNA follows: TGTGCCAGCAGCTTAGCAGGGGGCTCCTATAATTCACCCCTCCACTTT. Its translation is CASSLAGGSYNSPLHF.

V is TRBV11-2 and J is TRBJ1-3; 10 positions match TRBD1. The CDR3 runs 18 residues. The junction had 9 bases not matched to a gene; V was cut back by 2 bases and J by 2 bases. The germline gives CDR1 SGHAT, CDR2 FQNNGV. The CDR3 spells CASSLNFPGQGPGNTIYF. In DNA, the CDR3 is TGTGCCAGCAGCTTAAACTTTCCGGGACAGGGGCCTGGAAACACCATATATTTT.

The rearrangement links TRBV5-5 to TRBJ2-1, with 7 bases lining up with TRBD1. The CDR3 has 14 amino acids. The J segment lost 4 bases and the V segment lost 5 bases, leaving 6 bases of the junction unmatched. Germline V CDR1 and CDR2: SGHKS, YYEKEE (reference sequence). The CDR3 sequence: CASRGTDIYNEQFF. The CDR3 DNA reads TGTGCCAGCAGAGGGACAGACATTTACAATGAGCAGTTCTTC.

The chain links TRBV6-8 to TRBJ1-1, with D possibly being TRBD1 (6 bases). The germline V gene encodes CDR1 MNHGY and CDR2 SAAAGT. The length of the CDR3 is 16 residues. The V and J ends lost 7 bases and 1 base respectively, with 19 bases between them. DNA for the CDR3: TGTGCCAGCATCTTGAGGGGGGAAGAGACGAACACTGAAGCTTTCTTT. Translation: CASILRGEETNTEAFF.

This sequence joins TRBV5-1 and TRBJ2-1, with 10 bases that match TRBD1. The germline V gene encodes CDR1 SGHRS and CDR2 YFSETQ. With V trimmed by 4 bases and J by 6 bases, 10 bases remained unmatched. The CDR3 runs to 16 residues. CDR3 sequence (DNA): TGCGCCAGCAGCCCCGGGACAGGGGAGAAGACCAATGAGCAGTTCTTC. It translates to CASSPGTGEKTNEQFF.

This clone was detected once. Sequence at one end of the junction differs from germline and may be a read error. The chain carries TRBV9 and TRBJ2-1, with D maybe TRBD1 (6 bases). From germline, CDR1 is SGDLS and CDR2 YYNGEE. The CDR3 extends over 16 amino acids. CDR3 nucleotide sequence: TGCACTCGGACAGAAGGGGCCCGAAGCTCCTACAATGAGCAGTTCTTC. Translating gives CTRTEGARSSYNEQFF.

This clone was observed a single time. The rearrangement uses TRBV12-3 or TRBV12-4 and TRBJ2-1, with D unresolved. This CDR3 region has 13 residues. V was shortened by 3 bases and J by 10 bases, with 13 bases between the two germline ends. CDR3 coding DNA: TGTGCCAGCAGTTTTGAAATGGGCCTCGAGCAGTTCTTC. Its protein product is CASSFEMGLEQFF.

The CDR3 region is CASSLDGTGSYEQYF. The CDR3 nucleotides are TGCGCCAGCAGCTTGGATGGGACAGGGTCCTACGAGCAGTACTTC. This chain uses TRBV5-1 with TRBJ2-7; TRBD1 aligns across 9 bases. CDR3 size: 15 residues. Trimming at V came to 0 bases and at J to 1 base, leaving 2 bases not matched to a gene. The germline gives CDR1 SGHRS, CDR2 YFSETQ.

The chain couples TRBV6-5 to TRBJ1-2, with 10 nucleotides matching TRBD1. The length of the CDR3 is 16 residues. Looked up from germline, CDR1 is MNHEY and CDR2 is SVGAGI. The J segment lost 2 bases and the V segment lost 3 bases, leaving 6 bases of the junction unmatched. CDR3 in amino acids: CASSYIRTGGNYGYTF. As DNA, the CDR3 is TGTGCCAGCAGTTATATAAGGACAGGGGGGAACTATGGCTACACCTTC.

CDR3 sequence reads: CASSLRLGLLISPLHF. The CDR3 DNA reads TGTGCCAGCAGTTTACGGTTGGGGCTTCTAATTTCACCCCTCCACTTT. The chain recombines TRBV28 with TRBJ1-6, with D tentatively TRBD1 (5 bases). Germline V gene data show CDR1 as MDHEN and CDR2 as SYDVKM. The CDR3 length is 16 residues. Deletions cut 2 bases from V and 9 bases from J, with 17 bases between.

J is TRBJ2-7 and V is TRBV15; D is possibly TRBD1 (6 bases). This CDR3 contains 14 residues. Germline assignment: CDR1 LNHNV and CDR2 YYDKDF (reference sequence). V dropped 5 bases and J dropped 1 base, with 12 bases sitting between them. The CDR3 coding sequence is TGTGCCACCAGCCAAAGGGACACATCCTACGAGCAGTACTTC. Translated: CATSQRDTSYEQYF.

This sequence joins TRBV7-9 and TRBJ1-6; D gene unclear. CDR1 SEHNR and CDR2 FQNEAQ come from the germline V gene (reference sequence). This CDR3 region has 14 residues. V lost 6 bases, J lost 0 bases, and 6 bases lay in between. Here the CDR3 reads CASRPSSYNSPLHF. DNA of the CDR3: TGTGCCAGCAGACCGAGCTCCTATAATTCACCCCTCCACTTT.

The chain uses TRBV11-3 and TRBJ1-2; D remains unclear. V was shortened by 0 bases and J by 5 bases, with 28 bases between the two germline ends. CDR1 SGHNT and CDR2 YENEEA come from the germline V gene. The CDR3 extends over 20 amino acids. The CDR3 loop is CASSLELWGVSELGVYGYTF. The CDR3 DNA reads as TGTGCCAGCAGCTTAGAGCTATGGGGAGTCAGCGAATTAGGAGTTTATGGCTACACCTTC.

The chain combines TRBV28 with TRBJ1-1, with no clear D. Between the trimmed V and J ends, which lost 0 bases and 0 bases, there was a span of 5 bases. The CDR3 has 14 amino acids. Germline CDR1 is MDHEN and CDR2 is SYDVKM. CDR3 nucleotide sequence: TGTGCCAGCAGTTTATGGGCTGTGAACACTGAAGCTTTCTTT. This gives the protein CASSLWAVNTEAFF.

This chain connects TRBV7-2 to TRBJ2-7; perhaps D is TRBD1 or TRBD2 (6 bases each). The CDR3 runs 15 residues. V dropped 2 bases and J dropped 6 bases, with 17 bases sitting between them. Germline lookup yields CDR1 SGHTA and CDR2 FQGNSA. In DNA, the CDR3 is TGTGCCAGCAGCTTACCGGGGGCGGAATTGAGCGAGCAGTACTTC. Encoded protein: CASSLPGAELSEQYF.

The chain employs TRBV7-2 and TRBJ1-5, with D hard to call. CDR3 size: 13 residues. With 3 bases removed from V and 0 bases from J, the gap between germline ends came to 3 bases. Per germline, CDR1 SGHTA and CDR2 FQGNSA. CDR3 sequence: CASSFYSNQPQHF. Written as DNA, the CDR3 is TGTGCCAGCAGCTTTTATAGCAATCAGCCCCAGCATTTT.

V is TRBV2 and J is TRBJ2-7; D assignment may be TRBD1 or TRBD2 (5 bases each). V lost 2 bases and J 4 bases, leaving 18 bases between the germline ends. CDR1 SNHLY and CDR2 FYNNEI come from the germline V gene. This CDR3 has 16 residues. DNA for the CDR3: TGTGCCAGCAGTGAAATTTCAGGGACCAGAGGGTACGAGCAGTACTTC. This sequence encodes CASSEISGTRGYEQYF.